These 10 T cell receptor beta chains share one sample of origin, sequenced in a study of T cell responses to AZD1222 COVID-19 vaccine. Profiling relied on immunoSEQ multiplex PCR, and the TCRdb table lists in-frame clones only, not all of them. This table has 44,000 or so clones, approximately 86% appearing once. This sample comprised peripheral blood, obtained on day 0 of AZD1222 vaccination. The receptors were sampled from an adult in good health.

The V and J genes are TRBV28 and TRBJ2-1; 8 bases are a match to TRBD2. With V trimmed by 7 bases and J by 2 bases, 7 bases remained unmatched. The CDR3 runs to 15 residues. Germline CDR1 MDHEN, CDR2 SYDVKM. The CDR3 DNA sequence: TGTGCCAGCACTACGGGAGGGGGGACCTACAATGAGCAGTTCTTC. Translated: CASTTGGGTYNEQFF.

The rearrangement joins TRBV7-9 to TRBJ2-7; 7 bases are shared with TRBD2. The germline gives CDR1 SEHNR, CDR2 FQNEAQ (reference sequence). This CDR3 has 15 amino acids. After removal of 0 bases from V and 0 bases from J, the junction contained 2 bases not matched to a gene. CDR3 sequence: CASSLATGGSYEQYF. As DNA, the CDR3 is TGTGCCAGCAGCTTAGCCACGGGGGGCTCCTACGAGCAGTACTTC. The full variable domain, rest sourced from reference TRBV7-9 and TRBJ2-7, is DTGVSQNPRHKITKRGQNVTFRCDPISEHNRLYWYRQTLGQGPEFLTYFQNEAQLEKSRLLSDRFSAERPKGSFSTLEIQRTEQGDSAMYLCASSLATGGSYEQYFGPGTRLTVT.

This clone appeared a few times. The CDR3 region has the DNA TGTGCCAGCAGTTTAGCCGACAGACTCAATTCACCCCTCCACTTT. Translation gives CASSLADRLNSPLHF. The V and J genes are TRBV28 and TRBJ1-6; the D gene is possibly TRBD1 (5 bases). Germline V gene sequence: CDR1 MDHEN, CDR2 SYDVKM. The CDR3 totals 15 residues. With 2 bases removed from V and 7 bases from J, the gap between germline ends came to 12 bases.

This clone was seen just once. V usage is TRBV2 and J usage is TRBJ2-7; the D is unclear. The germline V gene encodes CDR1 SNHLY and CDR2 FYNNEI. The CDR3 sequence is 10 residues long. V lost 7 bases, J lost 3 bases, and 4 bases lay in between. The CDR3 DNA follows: TGTGCCAGCAAGCTCTACGAGCAGTACTTC. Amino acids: CASKLYEQYF.

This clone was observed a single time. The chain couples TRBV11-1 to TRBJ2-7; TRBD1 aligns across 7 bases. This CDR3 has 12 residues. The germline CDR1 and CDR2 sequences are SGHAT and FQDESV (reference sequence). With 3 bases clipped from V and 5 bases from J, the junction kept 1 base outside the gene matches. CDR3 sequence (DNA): TGTGCCAGCAGCTTTACAGGGGACGAGCAGTACTTC. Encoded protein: CASSFTGDEQYF.

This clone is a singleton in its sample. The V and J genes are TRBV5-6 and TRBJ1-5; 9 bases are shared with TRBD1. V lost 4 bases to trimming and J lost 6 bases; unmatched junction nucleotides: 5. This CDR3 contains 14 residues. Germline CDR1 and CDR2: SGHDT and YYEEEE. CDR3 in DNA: TGTGCCAGCAGCACAGGGACAGGGCTTCAGCCCCAGCATTTT. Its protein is CASSTGTGLQPQHF.

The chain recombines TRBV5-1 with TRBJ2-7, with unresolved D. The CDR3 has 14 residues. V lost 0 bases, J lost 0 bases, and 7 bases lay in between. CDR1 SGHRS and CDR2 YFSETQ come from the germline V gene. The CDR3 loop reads CASSLGPSSYEQYF. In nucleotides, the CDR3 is TGCGCCAGCAGCTTGGGTCCCAGCTCCTACGAGCAGTACTTC. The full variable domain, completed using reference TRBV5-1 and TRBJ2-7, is KAGVTQTPRYLIKTRGQQVTLSCSPISGHRSVSWYQQTPGQGLQFLFEYFSETQRNKGNFPGRFSGRQFSNSRSEMNVSTLELGDSALYLCASSLGPSSYEQYFGPGTRLTVT.

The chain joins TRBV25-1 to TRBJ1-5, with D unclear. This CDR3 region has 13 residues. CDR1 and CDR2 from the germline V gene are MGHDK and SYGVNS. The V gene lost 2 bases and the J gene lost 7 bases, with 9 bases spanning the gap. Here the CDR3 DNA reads TGTGCCAGCAGTGAACCCGGGGAACAGCCCCAGCATTTT. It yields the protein CASSEPGEQPQHF. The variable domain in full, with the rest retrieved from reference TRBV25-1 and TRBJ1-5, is EADIYQTPRYLVIGTGKKITLECSQTMGHDKMYWYQQDPGMELHLIHYSYGVNSTEKGDLSSESTVSRIRTEHFPLTLESARPSHTSQYLCASSEPGEQPQHFGDGTRLSIL.

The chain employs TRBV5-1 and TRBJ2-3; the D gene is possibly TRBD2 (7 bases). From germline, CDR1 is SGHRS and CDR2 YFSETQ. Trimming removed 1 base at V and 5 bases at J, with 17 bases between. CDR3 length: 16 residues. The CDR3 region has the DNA TGCGCCAGCAGCTTGAGGGGGGGATTTGTAGGAGATACGCAGTATTTT. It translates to CASSLRGGFVGDTQYF.

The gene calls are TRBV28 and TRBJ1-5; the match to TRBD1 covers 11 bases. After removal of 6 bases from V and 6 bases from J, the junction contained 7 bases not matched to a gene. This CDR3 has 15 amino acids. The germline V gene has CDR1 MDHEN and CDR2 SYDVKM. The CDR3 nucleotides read TGTGCCAGCAGCCCGGACAGGGGGCTTGTTCAGCCCCAGCATTTT. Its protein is CASSPDRGLVQPQHF.